The 28 T cell receptor beta chains listed next were all sequenced from one sample in a study of vaccination and CD4 T cells after COVID-19. Treatment reported: roughly ten-day PBMC culture with coronavirus spike peptide pools or control peptides (ViraFEST assay). With the Oncomine TCR Beta short-read assay, DNA from cultured CD4+ T cells was sequenced. TCRdb recomputed calls from the PCR reads with MiXCR, one row per CDR3 protein. The sample shows 20,000 or so distinct CDR3 sequences, around 44% of them seen only once. Antigen specificity for these receptors is unknown. The source was CD4+ T cells from blood, cultured in vitro, collected before SARS-CoV-2 vaccination. These receptors came from a human donor who had recovered from COVID-19.

The J gene is TRBJ2-7, the V gene TRBV20-1, with D hard to call. The CDR3 consists of 12 residues. The V gene's germline CDR1 is DFQATT and CDR2 SNEGSKA (reference sequence). V was shortened by 3 bases and J by 0 bases, with 6 bases between the two germline ends. The DNA for the CDR3 is TGCAGTGCTAGTCAGGACTCCTACGAGCAGTACTTC. Translated, it gives CSASQDSYEQYF.

In the case of this clonotype: At one of its ends the junction is not consistent with the germline gene, which may arise from a read error. The chain carries TRBV2 and TRBJ1-6, with 8 bases identical to TRBD1. The CDR3 sequence is 14 residues long. Looked up from germline, CDR1 is SNHLY and CDR2 is FYNNEI. For the CDR3, the DNA is TGTGCCAGCATAACAGGGGGGCAAAATTCACTCCTCCACTTT. It yields the protein CASITGGQNSLLHF.

The V gene is TRBV19, the J gene TRBJ1-2, with D unclear. V lost 9 bases and J lost 4, with 15 bases in between. CDR1 is LNHDA and CDR2 is SQIVND in the germline V gene (reference sequence). The CDR3 has 13 residues. CDR3 sequence: CASHLAGVYGYTF. As DNA, the CDR3 is TGTGCCAGCCACCTCGCCGGGGTCTATGGCTACACCTTC.

V usage is TRBV2 and J usage is TRBJ2-3; D remains unclear. V was cut by 1 base and J by 10 bases, with 6 bases left in between. The germline V gene has CDR1 SNHLY and CDR2 FYNNEI. This CDR3 spans 11 amino acids. The CDR3 loop reads CASSEGGPQYF. CDR3 DNA: TGTGCCAGCAGTGAAGGTGGTCCGCAGTATTTT.

CDR3 amino acids: CASSGAGVLPNVLTF. The CDR3 coding sequence is TGTGCCAGCAGCGGTGCTGGGGTGCTTCCCAACGTCCTGACTTTC. This chain uses TRBV7-3 with TRBJ2-6; the D is unclear. Trimming left V 5 bases short and J 8 bases short, with 16 bases between. Germline V gene data show CDR1 as SGHTA and CDR2 as FQGTGA. The CDR3 covers 15 residues.

The genes are TRBV30 and TRBJ1-6; 12 positions agree with TRBD1. The V and J ends lost 6 bases and 5 bases, in that order; junction bases with no gene match: 5. Germline CDR1 and CDR2: GTSNPN and SVGIG (reference sequence). This CDR3 spans 15 amino acids. The CDR3 sequence is CACGGQGADNSPLHF. In DNA form, the CDR3 reads TGTGCCTGCGGGGGACAGGGGGCCGATAATTCACCCCTCCACTTT.

CDR3 nucleotides: TGTGCCAGCAGTGTTCCCAGCAATGAGCAGTTCTTC. Translation: CASSVPSNEQFF. This chain links TRBV25-1 with TRBJ2-1; D gene unclear. In germline, CDR1 is MGHDK, CDR2 SYGVNS. CDR3 length equals 12 residues. V was pared by 4 bases and J by 6 bases, with 7 bases between.

The V call is TRBV20-1, the J call TRBJ2-7; 7 positions agree with TRBD1. Per the germline V gene, CDR1 is DFQATT and CDR2 is SNEGSKA (reference sequence). Trimming removed 5 bases from V and 5 bases from J; junction bases left unmatched: 9. CDR3 length: 13 amino acids. The DNA for the CDR3 is TGCAGTGCTGTACGTACAGGGGTCGACGAGCAGTACTTC. Translated, it gives CSAVRTGVDEQYF.

This clonotype was found a few times. The junction shows a germline mismatch at one end, possibly a read error. This sequence joins TRBV19 and TRBJ2-2; D is ambiguous. Germline V lookup: CDR1 LNHDA, CDR2 SQIVND (reference sequence). The CDR3 has 13 residues. The CDR3 is CASSVDGTGELFF. The CDR3 DNA reads TGTGCCAGTAGTGTAGACGGGACCGGGGAGCTGTTTTTT. The variable domain in full, completed from reference TRBV19 and TRBJ2-2, reads DGGITQSPKYLFRKEGQNVTLSCEQNLNHDAMYWYRQDPGQGLRLIYYSQIVNDFQKGDIAEGYSVSREKKESFPLTVTSAQKNPTAFYLCASSVDGTGELFFGEGSRLTVL.

The rearrangement joins TRBV28 to TRBJ1-6; D might be TRBD1 (6 bases). V lost 4 bases, J lost 10 bases, and 23 bases lay in between. The germline V gene has CDR1 MDHEN and CDR2 SYDVKM. The CDR3 loop spans 17 amino acids. Here the CDR3 reads CASSSPGAGVKESPLHF. As DNA, the CDR3 is TGTGCCAGCAGTTCCCCCGGGGCAGGGGTTAAGGAGTCACCCCTCCACTTT.

This clonotype was counted a single time. This rearrangement joins TRBV6-1 to TRBJ2-7; 7 bases match TRBD2. In germline, CDR1 is MNHNS, CDR2 SASEGT. Trimming removed 5 bases from V and 4 bases from J; junction bases left unmatched: 8. The length of the CDR3 is 14 residues. The CDR3 nucleotides read TGTGCCAGCAGTCTTCTTGGACTAGAGTACGAGCAGTACTTC. It specifies CASSLLGLEYEQYF.

The rearrangement joins TRBV19 to TRBJ1-2; 9 nucleotides align to TRBD1. The CDR3 has 14 residues. The germline V gene encodes CDR1 LNHDA and CDR2 SQIVND (reference sequence). Trimming cost V 5 bases and J 7 bases; bases outside gene matches: 8. The CDR3 sequence is CASSLNRGQSGYTF. The CDR3 DNA follows: TGTGCCAGTAGTCTAAACAGGGGGCAAAGTGGCTACACCTTC.

The chain recombines TRBV12-3 or TRBV12-4 with TRBJ1-1; D is perhaps TRBD1 (5 bases). The length of the CDR3 is 13 residues. Trimming shortened V by 1 base and J by 6 bases, and 9 bases separated the two germline ends. As DNA, the CDR3 is TGTGCCAGCAGTTTAGAACGGGGACCTGAAGCTTTCTTT. Protein: CASSLERGPEAFF.

The rearrangement uses TRBV10-3 and TRBJ1-1; D not certain. The germline V and J ends were trimmed by 4 bases and 1 base, with 10 bases remaining between them. Germline CDR1 is ENHRY and CDR2 is SYGVKD. CDR3 length equals 14 residues. The CDR3 region is CAISAAPGNTEAFF. CDR3 DNA sequence: TGTGCCATCAGTGCGGCACCGGGGAACACTGAAGCTTTCTTT.

J is TRBJ2-1 and V is TRBV7-3; D call uncertain. V was shortened by 1 base and J by 0 bases, with 10 bases between the two germline ends. This CDR3 spans 16 amino acids. The germline V gene has CDR1 SGHTA and CDR2 FQGTGA. The CDR3 bases are TGTGCCAGCAGCTTAATGCTGGGAAGCTCCTACAATGAGCAGTTCTTC. Translated: CASSLMLGSSYNEQFF.

The chain employs TRBV5-1 and TRBJ2-5, with 11 bases aligning to TRBD1. Germline loops: CDR1 SGHRS, CDR2 YFSETQ. CDR3 size: 16 residues. Germline trimming cut 4 bases from V and 0 bases from J; bases unmatched to any gene: 5. The CDR3 bases are TGCGCCAGCAGCCCCGGGACAGGGGGGTACCAAGAGACCCAGTACTTC. Translation gives CASSPGTGGYQETQYF.

This clonotype was found a few times. The chain links TRBV7-9 to TRBJ1-2, with a tentative D call TRBD1 (6 bases). The CDR3 has 15 amino acids. CDR1 and CDR2 (germline): SEHNR, FQNEAQ (reference sequence). V was clipped by 3 bases and J by 4 bases, with 15 bases between them. The CDR3 DNA reads as TGTGCCAGCAGCTTTGGGGGGCAAGGCTCCTATGGCTACACCTTC. This encodes CASSFGGQGSYGYTF.

The chain uses TRBV11-1 and TRBJ2-7; D is undetermined. Germline CDR1 and CDR2: SGHAT and FQDESV (reference sequence). Trimming left V 5 bases short and J 5 bases short, with 16 bases between. The CDR3 is 14 residues long. The CDR3 sequence: CASSPPPGRNEQYF. The CDR3 nucleotides are TGTGCCAGCAGCCCCCCCCCTGGGCGTAACGAGCAGTACTTC. Filled out from reference TRBV11-1 and TRBJ2-7, the complete variable domain reads EAEVAQSPRYKITEKSQAVAFWCDPISGHATLYWYRQILGQGPELLVQFQDESVVDDSQLPKDRFSAERLKGVDSTLKIQPAELGDSAMYLCASSPPPGRNEQYFGPGTRLTVT.

The genes are TRBV6-2 or TRBV6-3 and TRBJ2-7; 10 bases agree with TRBD1. The CDR3 has 12 residues. Germline-derived CDR1 and CDR2 are MNHEY and SVGEGT. V lost 8 bases, J lost 4 bases, and 2 bases stayed unmatched. CDR3 loop: CASRDRGYEQYF. The CDR3 bases are TGTGCCAGCCGGGACAGGGGATACGAGCAGTACTTC.

Only a few counts were recorded for this clonotype. This chain joins TRBV7-2 and TRBJ1-3, with D uncertain. Trimming removed 4 bases from V and 5 bases from J, with 6 bases in between. Germline V gene data show CDR1 as SGHTA and CDR2 as FQGNSA. The CDR3 has 12 residues. DNA of the CDR3: TGTGCCAGCAGCTCAAACCGAAACACCATATATTTT. Protein product: CASSSNRNTIYF.

The chain's CDR3 is CASSLVGASGGYEQYF. The CDR3, as DNA: TGCGCCAGCAGCTTGGTTGGGGCTAGCGGGGGCTACGAGCAGTACTTC. The chain combines TRBV5-1 with TRBJ2-7, with 10 bases aligning to TRBD2. The germline V gene has CDR1 SGHRS and CDR2 YFSETQ. The CDR3 sequence is 16 residues long. V gave up 0 bases and J gave up 3 bases; unmatched junction bases: 6. The variable domain in full, with the rest retrieved from reference TRBV5-1 and TRBJ2-7, is KAGVTQTPRYLIKTRGQQVTLSCSPISGHRSVSWYQQTPGQGLQFLFEYFSETQRNKGNFPGRFSGRQFSNSRSEMNVSTLELGDSALYLCASSLVGASGGYEQYFGPGTRLTVT.

This clonotype has just a few counts. The chain combines TRBV19 with TRBJ1-2; 7 positions agree with TRBD1. The CDR3 totals 15 residues. Germline CDR1 and CDR2: LNHDA and SQIVND (reference sequence). V lost 6 bases to trimming and J lost 4 bases; unmatched junction nucleotides: 11. The CDR3 protein is CASSRGQVVPYGYTF. In DNA, the CDR3 is TGTGCCAGTAGCAGAGGACAGGTCGTGCCCTATGGCTACACCTTC.

The V and J genes are TRBV7-8 and TRBJ1-3, with 7 bases identical to TRBD1. Per the germline V gene, CDR1 is SGHVS and CDR2 is FQNEAQ. The trim removed 1 base at V and 5 bases at J, leaving 5 bases unmatched. This CDR3 is built from 15 residues. Here the CDR3 DNA reads TGTGCCAGCAGCTTAGTCCCGGGACAGCGAAACACCATATATTTT. This gives the protein CASSLVPGQRNTIYF.

V gene TRBV6-4 combines with J gene TRBJ2-3; D call uncertain. Trimming left V 0 bases short and J 3 bases short, with 4 bases between. The length of the CDR3 is 13 residues. Germline CDR1 and CDR2: MRHNA and SNTAGT. The CDR3 loop is CASSDSWTDTQYF. CDR3 nucleotide sequence: TGTGCCAGCAGTGACTCGTGGACAGATACGCAGTATTTT.

The V call is TRBV20-1, the J call TRBJ1-5; 7 bases match TRBD1. The length of the CDR3 is 14 residues. Trimming at V came to 4 bases and at J to 3 bases, leaving 6 bases not matched to a gene. Germline CDR1 is DFQATT and CDR2 is SNEGSKA (reference sequence). CDR3 sequence reads: CSANGGGINQPQHF. In DNA, the CDR3 is TGCAGTGCTAATGGAGGGGGCATCAATCAGCCCCAGCATTTT.

The genes are TRBV6-2 or TRBV6-3 and TRBJ1-2; D not certain. This CDR3 region has 12 residues. The V gene's germline CDR1 is MNHEY and CDR2 SVGEGT. V was trimmed by 4 bases and J by 4 bases, leaving 7 bases between them. The CDR3 coding sequence is TGTGCCAGCAGTTTGGAAGGCTATGGCTACACCTTC. Translated, it gives CASSLEGYGYTF.

The rearrangement joins TRBV6-1 to TRBJ1-2; possibly TRBD1 for D (5 bases). The CDR3 runs 14 residues. V gave up 4 bases and J gave up 4 bases, with 13 bases separating them. Germline assignment: CDR1 MNHNS and CDR2 SASEGT. CDR3 coding DNA: TGTGCCAGCAGTGGGGGCGGGCTAGGCTATGGCTACACCTTC. Translating gives CASSGGGLGYGYTF.

This clonotype came up once. This sequence joins TRBV10-2 and TRBJ2-3, with 9 bases lining up with TRBD1. Germline V CDR1 and CDR2: WSHSY, SAAADI. There are 15 residues in the CDR3. With V trimmed by 5 bases and J by 0 bases, 3 bases remained unmatched. For the CDR3, the DNA is TGCGCCAGCAGTCCAGGGACAGGGAGCACAGATACGCAGTATTTT. Its translation is CASSPGTGSTDTQYF.